The 8 T cell receptor beta chains below come from one sample, sequenced in a study of T cell responses to AZD1222 COVID-19 vaccine (dated by TCRdb to the early 2020s). Library construction relied on the immunoSEQ multiplex PCR assay. TCRdb provides this immuneACCESS table in a form limited to in-frame rearrangements. Some clones are lacking; in checked studies, under half of them reflect an unresolved V gene, and why the rest are absent is not known. For this sample there are some 150,000 clones; 92% appear just once. The ten most abundant clones make up roughly 3.3% of the sample. Sample time point, as interpreted from the label and publication: about 28 days (+/-7) after the second vaccine dose. The sample consisted of peripheral blood, taken 28 days after the second AZD1222 dose. The receptor set was obtained from an adult who received the AZD1222 COVID-19 vaccine.

CDR3: CASSSGQGGEAFF. DNA of the CDR3: TGTGCCAGCAGCTCAGGACAGGGCGGTGAAGCTTTCTTT. The J gene is TRBJ1-1, the V gene TRBV7-7; 8 bases agree with TRBD1. CDR1 SSHAT and CDR2 FNYEAQ come from the germline V gene (reference sequence). This CDR3 has 13 amino acids. V lost 4 bases to trimming and J lost 7 bases; unmatched junction nucleotides: 5.

Details on this clone: Other DNA sequences in this sample translate to the same CDR3. The CDR3 sequence: CASSLAGGNQPQHF. CDR3 DNA: TGTGCCAGCAGCTTGGCTGGGGGCAATCAGCCCCAGCATTTT. This sequence joins TRBV5-4 and TRBJ1-5, with D uncertain. The V end lost 0 bases, the J end lost 2 bases, and 6 bases lay between the germline ends. CDR1 and CDR2 (germline): SGHNT, YYREEE (reference sequence). This CDR3 has 14 residues.

This clone showed up just once. The chain combines TRBV19 with TRBJ2-1; the D is unclear. This CDR3 spans 16 amino acids. Per germline, CDR1 LNHDA and CDR2 SQIVND (reference sequence). Trimming removed 0 bases at V and 2 bases at J, with 11 bases between. The CDR3 nucleotides are TGTGCCAGTAGTATAGACGTCAGGTTCCCCTACAATGAGCAGTTCTTC. Translating gives CASSIDVRFPYNEQFF.

Worth noting for this clone: Other DNA sequences in this specimen translate into the identical CDR3. V usage is TRBV28 and J usage is TRBJ2-7, with 11 bases fitting TRBD2. Unmatched junction bases numbered 5, after V lost 4 bases and J lost 3 bases. CDR1 MDHEN and CDR2 SYDVKM come from the germline V gene. The CDR3 is 15 amino acids. CDR3 sequence reads: CASSSPGTSGYEQYF. DNA of the CDR3: TGTGCCAGCAGTTCACCCGGGACTAGCGGCTACGAGCAGTACTTC.

This clone was detected once. The chain employs TRBV9 and TRBJ1-5, with D tentatively TRBD1 (6 bases). The CDR3 is made up of 14 amino acids. The V gene's germline CDR1 is SGDLS and CDR2 YYNGEE. V lost 7 bases to trimming and J lost 3 bases, with 14 bases between them. CDR3 coding DNA: TGTGCCAGCTCGTTTGGACAGACCAATCAGCCCCAGCATTTT. Its protein product is CASSFGQTNQPQHF.

The chain uses TRBV7-3 and TRBJ2-2; the match to TRBD2 covers 8 bases. Germline CDR1 and CDR2: SGHTA and FQGTGA. The junction had 5 bases not matched to a gene; V was cut back by 4 bases and J by 7 bases. The CDR3 runs to 14 residues. CDR3 amino acids: CASSWGTRGGELFF. The CDR3 nucleotides are TGTGCCAGCAGCTGGGGGACTAGAGGCGGGGAGCTGTTTTTT.

Only one count was recorded for this clone. The chain employs TRBV7-2 and TRBJ2-1; D may be TRBD2 (6 bases). Trimming took off 4 bases at V and 8 bases at J, with 18 bases between the two ends. Looked up from germline, CDR1 is SGHTA and CDR2 is FQGNSA. CDR3 length equals 15 residues. The CDR3 sequence is CASSSPGLYSDEQFF. The CDR3 DNA is TGTGCCAGCAGCTCCCCGGGACTCTACTCGGATGAGCAGTTCTTC.

The chain couples TRBV2 to TRBJ2-6; D may correspond to TRBD1 or TRBD2 (5 bases each). This CDR3 is 16 amino acids long. Trimming left V 8 bases short and J 12 bases short, with 26 bases between. Germline lookup yields CDR1 SNHLY and CDR2 FYNNEI. The CDR3 reads CASGDSGRFSIPVLTF. The CDR3 coding sequence is TGTGCCAGCGGAGATTCGGGACGGTTCTCGATCCCCGTCCTGACTTTC. Based on the CDR3 plus reference TRBV2 and TRBJ2-6, the full variable domain is EPEVTQTPSHQVTQMGQEVILRCVPISNHLYFYWYRQILGQKVEFLVSFYNNEISEKSEIFDDQFSVERPDGSNFTLKIRSTKLEDSAMYFCASGDSGRFSIPVLTFGAGSRLTVL.